A selection of T cell receptor beta chains follows, all from one sample in a study of blood T cell repertoires in COVID-19. The assay was immunoSEQ multiplex PCR, and TCRdb's table has in-frame clones only and misses some. Here the sample spans around 310,000 clones, about 88% being singletons. Input material: peripheral blood. The receptors come from a woman aged 60-75 years with acute or convalescent COVID-19. The CDR3 runs from the conserved cysteine through the conserved F or W. A D gene is named only where the DNA matches it firmly. Clone size is shown for a subset of rows, as once, few, many or a class of expanded clone.

CDR3nt,CDR3aa,j_gene,d_gene,v_gene,abundance
TGTGCCAGCAGTTTCCAGATCTTTGCGGGAGGCCTTAATGAGCAGTTCTTC,CASSFQIFAGGLNEQFF,TRBJ2-1,TRBD2,TRBV27,-
TGTGCCAGCAGCCCCGAGGGACAGGGTTACTATGGCTACACCTTC,CASSPEGQGYYGYTF,TRBJ1-2,TRBD1,TRBV5-6,-
TGTGCCAGCGGAGGAGTAGGGACCTACGAGCAGTACTTC,CASGGVGTYEQYF,TRBJ2-7,-,TRBV6-5,once
TGTGCCAGCAAAAAAGGGACCGGGACTAACTACCAAGAGACCCAGTACTTC,CASKKGTGTNYQETQYF,TRBJ2-5,TRBD2,TRBV25-1,-
TGTGCCAGCAGCTTATATCTCGGACAGAACTCTGGGGCCAACGTCCTGACTTTC,CASSLYLGQNSGANVLTF,TRBJ2-6,-,TRBV13,-
TGTGCCAGCAGGGGACAGGGGTCTGCTTTTAGGTCTGGGGCCAACGTCCTGACTTTC,CASRGQGSAFRSGANVLTF,TRBJ2-6,TRBD1,TRBV2,-
TGTGCCAGCAGTACCTCGGGGGGCGCCGGAAACACCATATATTTT,CASSTSGGAGNTIYF,TRBJ1-3,-,TRBV6-2/TRBV6-3,few
TGTGCCAGCAGCTTGGTGGAGGGAGAATCACCCCTCCACTTT,CASSLVEGESPLHF,TRBJ1-6,-,TRBV5-4,-
TGTGCCAGCTCACCACCGAACAGTAACTATGGCTACACCTTC,CASSPPNSNYGYTF,TRBJ1-2,-,TRBV18,once
TGTGCCAGCAGCTCCCTACCTAGCACAGATACGCAGTATTTT,CASSSLPSTDTQYF,TRBJ2-3,-,TRBV5-6,-
TGTGCCAGCAGTACTCTCCTGTTCACTGAAGCTTTCTTT,CASSTLLFTEAFF,TRBJ1-1,-,TRBV12-3/TRBV12-4,-
TGTGCCAGCAGCTTAACTAGCGGAGCCTACGAGCAGTACTTC,CASSLTSGAYEQYF,TRBJ2-7,TRBD2,TRBV7-8,-
TGTGCCAGCAGCTTGACGGACAGGGCGGGCCAGCCCCAGCATTTT,CASSLTDRAGQPQHF,TRBJ1-5,TRBD1,TRBV11-2,-
TGTGCCAGCTCGTCTACAGGGGACTCTAACTATGGCTACACCTTC,CASSSTGDSNYGYTF,TRBJ1-2,TRBD1,TRBV18,-
TGTGCCAGCAGCTCCGGGACTCCCCCCAATTACGAGCAGTACTTC,CASSSGTPPNYEQYF,TRBJ2-7,-,TRBV7-8,-
TGTGCCAGCAGCTCTGTGGGAGGCCCGGACACTGAAGCTTTCTTT,CASSSVGGPDTEAFF,TRBJ1-1,-,TRBV5-6,-
TGTGCCAGCGCGGGGGGGGTCCAAGAGACCCAGTACTTC,CASAGGVQETQYF,TRBJ2-5,TRBD2,TRBV2,-
TGTGCCAGCAGTTTAATACAGGGGATCGGGGAAAAACTGTTTTTT,CASSLIQGIGEKLFF,TRBJ1-4,TRBD1,TRBV27,-
TGTGCCAGCACGGGGGGCGGTGGATATGGCTACACCTTC,CASTGGGGYGYTF,TRBJ1-2,-,TRBV28,-
TGCGCCAGCAGCCAAGAACCTAGCGGGAGGAACTTATACAATGAGCAGTTCTTC,CASSQEPSGRNLYNEQFF,TRBJ2-1,TRBD2,TRBV4-3,-
TGCGCCAGCAGCCAAGGGGCGCAGGATGAAAAACTGTTTTTT,CASSQGAQDEKLFF,TRBJ1-4,-,TRBV4-1,-
TGTGCCAGCAGTGAACAGGCCCCCTCCTACAATGAGCAGTTCTTC,CASSEQAPSYNEQFF,TRBJ2-1,-,TRBV2,once
TGTGCCAGCAGCCTGACCCGGACAGCAAATTCACCCCTCCACTTT,CASSLTRTANSPLHF,TRBJ1-6,-,TRBV27,-
TGTGCCAGCAGCCAAGCGTCTAGCGGGTTTTACAATGAGCAGTTCTTC,CASSQASSGFYNEQFF,TRBJ2-1,TRBD2,TRBV4-2,-
TGTGCCAGTAGTTTTGGGACAGGGTCCACTGAAGCTTTCTTT,CASSFGTGSTEAFF,TRBJ1-1,TRBD1,TRBV19,-
TGTGCCAGCTCACGCAACAGGGAAGGGCGTGAAAAACTGTTTTTT,CASSRNREGREKLFF,TRBJ1-4,-,TRBV18,-
TGTGCCAGCAGTTTACCCCTTATCGACAGGAGCTCCTACGAGCAGTACTTC,CASSLPLIDRSSYEQYF,TRBJ2-7,-,TRBV28,few
TGTGCCAGCAGCCCTGGACAGGGGGTGAGGTCACCCCTCCACTTT,CASSPGQGVRSPLHF,TRBJ1-6,TRBD1,TRBV7-2,-
TGTGCCAGCAGTTTCCCAGGCGCCTACGAGCAGTACTTC,CASSFPGAYEQYF,TRBJ2-7,-,TRBV27,-
TGTGCCAGCAGCCAAGTCCAGGGGTCCTATAATTCACCCCTCCACTTT,CASSQVQGSYNSPLHF,TRBJ1-6,-,TRBV3-1/TRBV3-2,-
TGCGCCAGCAGCCAAGATCCTGGGCAGGCCGGTACTGAAGCTTTCTTT,CASSQDPGQAGTEAFF,TRBJ1-1,-,TRBV4-1,-
TGTGCCAGCAGGGGGAACTACAGGGGCACACGGTCGGAGCAGTTCTTC,CASRGNYRGTRSEQFF,TRBJ2-1,TRBD1,TRBV27,-
TGTGCCAGCAGCCAAACCCCCGGGGGGGGGCGGGCAGATACGCAGTATTTT,CASSQTPGGGRADTQYF,TRBJ2-3,TRBD2,TRBV14,-
TGCAGCGTTGGTGGACAGGGTTACACCGGGGAGCTGTTTTTT,CSVGGQGYTGELFF,TRBJ2-2,TRBD1,TRBV29-1,-
TGTGCCAGCAGCACACCGGGACAGGGCAGTGTCAATGAGCAGTTCTTC,CASSTPGQGSVNEQFF,TRBJ2-1,TRBD1,TRBV11-2,-
TGTGCCAGCAGTCGGACAGGGGGCGGTCAGCCCCAGCATTTT,CASSRTGGGQPQHF,TRBJ1-5,TRBD1,TRBV2,few
TGTGCCAGCAGTAATGGACTAGCACGGAATGAGCAGTTCTTC,CASSNGLARNEQFF,TRBJ2-1,TRBD2,TRBV28,-
TGTGCCAGCAGCGTTTTAGCGGGGGGGATCGGCGACAAAAACATTCAGTACTTC,CASSVLAGGIGDKNIQYF,TRBJ2-4,TRBD2,TRBV9,-
TGTGCCAGCAGTGAAACACCGGGACAGAAAGAGACCCAGTACTTC,CASSETPGQKETQYF,TRBJ2-5,TRBD1,TRBV2,-
TGTGCCAGTAGGAGACACGAGGGCCGAACCGGAAACACCATATATTTT,CASRRHEGRTGNTIYF,TRBJ1-3,-,TRBV19,-
TGTGCCAGCAGCTCCAGTGTTCGGACAGGGGGAAATGAGCAGTTCTTC,CASSSSVRTGGNEQFF,TRBJ2-1,TRBD1,TRBV7-2,-
TGTGCCAGCAGTTCACAGGGGGGCAATCAGCCCCAGCATTTT,CASSSQGGNQPQHF,TRBJ1-5,TRBD1,TRBV6-6,-
TGCGCCAGCAGCGGAGAGAGCTCCTACAATGAGCAGTTCTTC,CASSGESSYNEQFF,TRBJ2-1,-,TRBV4-3,-
TGTGCCAGCAGTGAGGGGGAGGAAGAGACCCAGTACTTC,CASSEGEEETQYF,TRBJ2-5,-,TRBV2,-
TGTGCCAGCTCACCCGCAGTGAACACTGAAGCTTTCTTT,CASSPAVNTEAFF,TRBJ1-1,-,TRBV18,once
TGTGCCAGCAGCCTTCAGTCGGGCACTGAAGCTTTCTTT,CASSLQSGTEAFF,TRBJ1-1,-,TRBV5-4,-
TGTGCCAGCAGTTCTGACAGGCGCAATCAGCCCCAGCATTTT,CASSSDRRNQPQHF,TRBJ1-5,-,TRBV2,-
TGTGCCAGCAGCCCGGGACTAGCGGGAGGCAATGAGCAGTTCTTC,CASSPGLAGGNEQFF,TRBJ2-1,TRBD2,TRBV11-3,-
TGTGCCAGCGGGGCTTCAGCGGGAGTTCACGAGCAGTACTTC,CASGASAGVHEQYF,TRBJ2-7,TRBD2,TRBV5-5,-
TGTGCCAGCACCCGAACGACAGACCGCAATCAGCCCCAGCATTTT,CASTRTTDRNQPQHF,TRBJ1-5,-,TRBV5-6,once
TGTGCCAGCAGCCAAGATCCGCGGGGAGGAGGCACAGATACGCAGTATTTT,CASSQDPRGGGTDTQYF,TRBJ2-3,-,TRBV4-2,-
TGTGCCAGCAGTGAACAACCCCCGGGAGTCCCCTCGGTGAGCACCGGGGAGCTGTTTTTT,CASSEQPPGVPSVSTGELFF,TRBJ2-2,-,TRBV6-1,-
TGTGCCAGTAGTCCCGCGAGACTATCCTACAATGAGCAGTTCTTC,CASSPARLSYNEQFF,TRBJ2-1,-,TRBV19,-
TGTGCCAGCAGCTTAGGTCCGGGACAGGGGGCAGATACGCAGTATTTT,CASSLGPGQGADTQYF,TRBJ2-3,TRBD1,TRBV7-2,-